Listed here are 22 T cell receptor beta chains from one sample, sequenced in a study of CD8 T cells in ankylosing spondylitis (dated by TCRdb to about 2017). The method behind the library was 5' RACE. Sequencing took place on an Illumina HiSeq 2500. TCRdb reprocessed the public reads (quality trimming at Q25 with fastp, clone calling with MiXCR) and kept in-frame beta chains. Each record represents a unique CDR3 protein, reported with the most common genes and DNA among its rows. The sample yields over 60,000 distinct CDR3 sequences; over 4% were counted once. About 2.2% of the sample lies in the top ten. The sample comprised blood, either unsorted or a sorted T cell fraction (not recorded which). Receptor source: a male donor with ankylosing spondylitis or in good health (not recorded which).

This clonotype was detected many times. The gene calls are TRBV5-1 and TRBJ2-1; D is unresolved. Germline CDR1 reads SGHRS; CDR2 reads YFSETQ. The CDR3 is made up of 13 amino acids. The germline V and J ends were trimmed by 3 bases and 7 bases, with 11 bases remaining between them. CDR3 nucleotide sequence: TGCGCCAGCAGCTCCGATCAGGAGAATGAGCAGTTCTTC. Translated, it gives CASSSDQENEQFF.

The chain recombines TRBV5-3 with TRBJ2-5; a weak D match, TRBD2 (6 bases). TRBV5-3 is reported as an ORF; its role is uncertain. This CDR3 has 13 amino acids. V lost 8 bases to trimming and J lost 7 bases, with 18 bases between them. CDR3 residues: CARSPGPAGTQYF. The CDR3 nucleotides read TGTGCCAGGAGCCCCGGGCCAGCGGGGACCCAGTACTTC.

This clonotype showed up many times. The chain couples TRBV24-1 to TRBJ2-3; the match to TRBD1 covers 8 bases. The CDR3 totals 14 residues. Losses at the gene ends were 6 bases for V and 6 bases for J; bases not matched to a gene: 7. Germline V gene lookup returns CDR1 KGHDR and CDR2 SFDVKD. The CDR3 is CATSKGQGTDTQYF. CDR3 DNA sequence: TGTGCCACCAGTAAAGGACAGGGTACGGATACGCAGTATTTT.

This clonotype was recorded at least ten times. This rearrangement joins TRBV5-4 to TRBJ2-1, with 14 bases fitting TRBD2. CDR1 and CDR2 (germline): SGHNT, YYREEE (reference sequence). J was trimmed by 8 bases and V by 4 bases; bases with no gene match: 5. The CDR3 has 15 residues. CDR3: CASSQTSGGAYEQFF. CDR3 nucleotide sequence: TGTGCCAGCAGCCAGACTAGCGGGGGGGCCTATGAGCAGTTCTTC.

The CDR3 protein is CASTKAGELFF. CDR3 bases: TGTGCCAGCACCAAAGCCGGGGAGCTGTTTTTT. The genes are TRBV6-5 and TRBJ2-2; the D is unclear. Germline V gene sequence: CDR1 MNHEY, CDR2 SVGAGI. The germline V and J ends were trimmed by 7 bases and 6 bases, with 6 bases remaining between them. This CDR3 contains 11 residues.

In this sample, this clonotype turned up many times. V gene TRBV2 combines with J gene TRBJ2-2, with 8 nucleotides matching TRBD1. The germline gives CDR1 SNHLY, CDR2 FYNNEI. V dropped 7 bases and J dropped 6; count of bases not matched to a gene: 7. This CDR3 has 14 residues. The CDR3 reads CASTGQGGSGELFF. The CDR3, as DNA: TGTGCCAGCACCGGACAGGGTGGTTCCGGGGAGCTGTTTTTT.

This clonotype was seen many times. The chain is built from TRBV18 and TRBJ2-5, with D unresolved. The germline gives CDR1 KGHSH, CDR2 LQKENI. V was clipped by 2 bases and J by 2 bases, with 9 bases between them. The CDR3 totals 14 residues. CDR3 DNA: TGTGCCAGCTCACCAGGAAACAGACAAGAGACCCAGTACTTC. Its protein product is CASSPGNRQETQYF.

Ten or more counts support this clonotype. The chain combines TRBV4-2 with TRBJ2-1; 9 nucleotides match TRBD1. Per the germline V gene, CDR1 is LGHNA and CDR2 is YNFKEQ. The CDR3 runs 17 residues. J lost 1 base, V lost 0 bases, and 4 bases had no gene match. The CDR3: CASSQEPGQGSYNEQFF. The CDR3, as DNA: TGTGCCAGCAGCCAAGAACCCGGACAGGGGTCCTACAATGAGCAGTTCTTC.

This clonotype has ten or more counts. This chain joins TRBV20-1 and TRBJ1-6; TRBD1 matches 9 bases. Germline V gene data show CDR1 as DFQATT and CDR2 as SNEGSKA (reference sequence). CDR3 size: 14 residues. Losses at the gene ends were 5 bases for V and 8 bases for J; bases not matched to a gene: 7. The CDR3 sequence is CSAPQRTGDSPLHF. Here the CDR3 DNA reads TGCAGTGCTCCACAAAGGACAGGGGATTCACCCCTCCACTTT.

There are many counts of this clonotype. The chain couples TRBV20-1 to TRBJ2-5, with TRBD2 matching over 8 bases. CDR1 and CDR2 from the germline V gene are DFQATT and SNEGSKA (reference sequence). The ends lost 6 bases at V and 3 bases at J; junction bases unmatched: 12. CDR3 length equals 15 residues. The DNA of the CDR3 is TGCAGTGCCAGCCCGTATACTAGCGGCGAAGAGACCCAGTACTTC. Its translation is CSASPYTSGEETQYF.

This clonotype was recorded many times. This sequence joins TRBV6-4 and TRBJ2-1; D is uncertain. The CDR3 is 13 residues long. V lost 0 bases and J lost 5, with 5 bases in between. CDR1 is MRHNA, CDR2 SNTAGT, per germline. CDR3 sequence (DNA): TGTGCCAGCAGTGACTCGGATAACAATGAGCAGTTCTTC. Protein sequence: CASSDSDNNEQFF.

The sample holds many counts of this clonotype. The V gene is TRBV20-1, the J gene TRBJ2-7; TRBD1 or TRBD2 may be the D gene (5 bases each). The V gene's germline CDR1 is DFQATT and CDR2 SNEGSKA (reference sequence). V lost 0 bases and J lost 6, with 15 bases in between. The CDR3 contains 14 residues. The DNA for the CDR3 is TGCAGTGCTAGAGATCCAGGGAAGGGGAGCGAGCAGTACTTC. Encoded protein: CSARDPGKGSEQYF.

This clonotype was detected many times. The gene calls are TRBV30 and TRBJ1-4; the D gene is possibly TRBD1 (5 bases). The ends were cut back, 0 bases at V and 0 bases at J, with 8 bases in the middle. From germline, CDR1 is GTSNPN and CDR2 SVGIG (reference sequence). The CDR3 extends over 15 amino acids. This chain's CDR3 is CAWSVLGATNEKLFF. The CDR3 bases are TGTGCCTGGAGTGTACTGGGGGCAACTAATGAAAAACTGTTTTTT. The whole variable domain, filled in from reference TRBV30 and TRBJ1-4, reads SQTIHQWPATLVQPVGSPLSLECTVEGTSNPNLYWYRQAAGRGLQLLFYSVGIGQISSEVPQNLSASRPQDRQFILSSKKLLLSDSGFYLCAWSVLGATNEKLFFGSGTQLSVL.

This clonotype was found many times. This rearrangement joins TRBV3-1 to TRBJ2-1; D is undetermined. Germline assignment: CDR1 LGHDT and CDR2 YNNKEL (reference sequence). V shed 4 bases and J shed 8 bases, with 12 bases lying between them. The CDR3 loop spans 13 amino acids. CDR3 DNA sequence: TGTGCCAGCAGCCCACCAGGTGGGGATGAGCAGTTCTTC. Its translation is CASSPPGGDEQFF.

At least ten counts were recorded for this clonotype. CDR3 protein: CASSFPTTENTEAFF. In DNA, the CDR3 is TGCGCCAGCAGCTTCCCTACGACAGAGAACACTGAAGCTTTCTTT. This chain joins TRBV5-1 and TRBJ1-1, with a possible D match to TRBD1 (5 bases). V was trimmed by 2 bases and J by 1 base, leaving 12 bases between them. This CDR3 spans 15 amino acids. From germline, CDR1 is SGHRS and CDR2 YFSETQ.

Ten or more counts support this clonotype. The V call is TRBV28, the J call TRBJ2-5, with unresolved D. This CDR3 is 11 amino acids long. Per germline, CDR1 MDHEN and CDR2 SYDVKM. V was clipped by 10 bases and J by 5 bases, with 11 bases between them. For the CDR3, the DNA is TGTGCCATCTCGACCTGGGAGACCCAGTACTTC. It encodes CAISTWETQYF.

This clonotype occurred many times. The genes are TRBV18 and TRBJ1-1; D is undetermined. Germline CDR1 reads KGHSH; CDR2 reads LQKENI. V lost 0 bases to trimming and J lost 2 bases, with 7 bases between them. This CDR3 contains 14 residues. CDR3 amino acids: CASSPPGRNTEAFF. CDR3 sequence (DNA): TGTGCCAGCTCACCACCTGGCCGTAACACTGAAGCTTTCTTT.

Comments on this clonotype: The junction shows a germline mismatch at one end, possibly a read error. The V gene is TRBV20-1, the J gene TRBJ2-2; weak D call: TRBD1 (6 bases). Germline values: CDR1 DFQATT, CDR2 SNEGSKA (reference sequence). The CDR3 spans 14 residues. Written as DNA, the CDR3 is TGCAGTGCCAGAGAAGCAGGGGACATCGGGGAGCTGTTTTTT. Translation gives CSAREAGDIGELFF.

Ten or more counts support this clonotype. The chain combines TRBV9 with TRBJ1-1; 11 bases align to TRBD1. V shed 5 bases, J shed 4 bases, and the junction held 4 bases outside the gene matches. This CDR3 region has 14 residues. Germline CDR1 and CDR2: SGDLS and YYNGEE. The CDR3 spells CASSGTGGATEAFF. The DNA for the CDR3 is TGTGCCAGCAGTGGGACAGGGGGGGCCACTGAAGCTTTCTTT.

Concerning this clonotype: Compared with germline, one end of the junction differs, possibly owing to a read error. The rearrangement links TRBV7-2 to TRBJ2-5, with 7 nucleotides matching TRBD1. The CDR3 consists of 14 residues. Per the germline V gene, CDR1 is SGHTA and CDR2 is FQGNSA. The CDR3 here is CASSLGTVQETQYF. CDR3 DNA sequence: TGTGCCAGCAGTTTAGGGACAGTTCAAGAGACCCAGTACTTC.

This clonotype was detected many times. This chain connects TRBV6-5 to TRBJ2-1, with D possibly TRBD2 on 5 matching bases. The CDR3 totals 13 residues. Between the trimmed V and J ends, which lost 5 bases and 7 bases, there was a span of 12 bases. CDR1 MNHEY and CDR2 SVGAGI come from the germline V gene. CDR3 sequence: CASSRTTNNEQFF. The CDR3 coding sequence is TGTGCCAGCAGTCGTACGACTAATAATGAGCAGTTCTTC.

This clonotype was counted at least ten times. This chain uses TRBV3-1 with TRBJ2-5; a weak D match, TRBD2 (7 bases). This CDR3 is built from 19 residues. Trimming cost V 2 bases and J 1 base, with 23 bases left between them. Germline CDR1 and CDR2: LGHDT and YNNKEL (reference sequence). CDR3 in DNA: TGTGCCAGCAGCCAAAGGATCGGGGGGCCGGCGAAACGCCAAGAGACCCAGTACTTC. This translates into CASSQRIGGPAKRQETQYF.